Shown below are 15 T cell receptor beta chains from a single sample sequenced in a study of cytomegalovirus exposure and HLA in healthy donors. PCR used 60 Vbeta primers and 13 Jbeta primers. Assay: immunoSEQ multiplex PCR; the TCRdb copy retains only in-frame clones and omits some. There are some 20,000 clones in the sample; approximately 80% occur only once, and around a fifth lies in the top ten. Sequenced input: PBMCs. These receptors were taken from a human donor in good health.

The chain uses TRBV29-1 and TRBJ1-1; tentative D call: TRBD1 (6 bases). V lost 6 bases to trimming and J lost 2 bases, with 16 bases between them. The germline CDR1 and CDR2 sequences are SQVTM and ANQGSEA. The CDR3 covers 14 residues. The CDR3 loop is CSVGTGTSNTEAFF. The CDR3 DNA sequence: TGCAGCGTGGGAACCGGGACATCCAACACTGAAGCTTTCTTT.

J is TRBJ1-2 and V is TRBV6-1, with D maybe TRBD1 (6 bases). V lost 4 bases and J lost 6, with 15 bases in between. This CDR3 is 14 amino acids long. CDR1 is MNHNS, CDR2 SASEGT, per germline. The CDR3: CASSASGEKDGYTF. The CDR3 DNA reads TGTGCCAGCAGTGCCTCAGGGGAAAAGGATGGCTACACCTTC.

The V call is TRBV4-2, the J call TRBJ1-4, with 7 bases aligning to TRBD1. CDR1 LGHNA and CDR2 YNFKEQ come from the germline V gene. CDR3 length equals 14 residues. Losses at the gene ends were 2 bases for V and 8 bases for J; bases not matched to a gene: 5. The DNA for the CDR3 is TGTGCCAGCAGCCAAACCGGGACAGAAGAAAAACTGTTTTTT. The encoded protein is CASSQTGTEEKLFF.

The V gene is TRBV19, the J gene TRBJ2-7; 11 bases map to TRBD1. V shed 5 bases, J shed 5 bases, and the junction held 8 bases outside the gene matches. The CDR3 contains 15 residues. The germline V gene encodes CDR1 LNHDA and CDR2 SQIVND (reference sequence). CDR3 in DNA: TGTGCCAGTAGTGTGACCGGGACAGGGGGGAACGAGCAGTACTTC. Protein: CASSVTGTGGNEQYF. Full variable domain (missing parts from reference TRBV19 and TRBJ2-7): DGGITQSPKYLFRKEGQNVTLSCEQNLNHDAMYWYRQDPGQGLRLIYYSQIVNDFQKGDIAEGYSVSREKKESFPLTVTSAQKNPTAFYLCASSVTGTGGNEQYFGPGTRLTVT.

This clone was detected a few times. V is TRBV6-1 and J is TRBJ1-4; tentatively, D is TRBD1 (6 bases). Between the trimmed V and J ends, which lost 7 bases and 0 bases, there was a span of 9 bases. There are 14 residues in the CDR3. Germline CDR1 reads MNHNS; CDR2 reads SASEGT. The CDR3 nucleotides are TGTGCCAGCACCGGGACACCAACTAATGAAAAACTGTTTTTT. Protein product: CASTGTPTNEKLFF.

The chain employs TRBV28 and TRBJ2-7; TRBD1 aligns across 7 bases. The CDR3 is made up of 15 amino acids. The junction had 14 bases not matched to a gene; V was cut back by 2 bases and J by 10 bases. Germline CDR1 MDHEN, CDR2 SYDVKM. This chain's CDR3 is CASSLGGQAPVRQYF. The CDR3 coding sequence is TGTGCCAGCAGTTTAGGTGGACAGGCCCCCGTAAGACAGTACTTC.

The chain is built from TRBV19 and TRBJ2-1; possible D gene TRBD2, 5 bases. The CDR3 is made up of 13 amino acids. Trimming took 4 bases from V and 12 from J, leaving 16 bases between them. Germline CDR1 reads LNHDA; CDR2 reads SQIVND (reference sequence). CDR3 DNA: TGTGCCAGTAGTACTAGTATCCGCGGAGGGCAGTTCTTC. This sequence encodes CASSTSIRGGQFF.

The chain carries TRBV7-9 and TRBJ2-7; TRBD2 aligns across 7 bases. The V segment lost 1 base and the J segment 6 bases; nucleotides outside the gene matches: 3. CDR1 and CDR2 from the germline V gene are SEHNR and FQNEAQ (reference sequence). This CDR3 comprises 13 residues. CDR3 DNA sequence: TGTGCCAGCAGCTTAGGGACTAGGGGCGAGCAGTACTTC. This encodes CASSLGTRGEQYF.

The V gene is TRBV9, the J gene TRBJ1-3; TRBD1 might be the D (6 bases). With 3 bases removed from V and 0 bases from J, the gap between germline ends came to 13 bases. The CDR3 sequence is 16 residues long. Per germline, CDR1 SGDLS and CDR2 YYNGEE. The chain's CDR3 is CASSAAHRDSGNTIYF. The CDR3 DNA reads TGTGCCAGCAGCGCCGCCCACAGGGACTCTGGAAACACCATATATTTT.

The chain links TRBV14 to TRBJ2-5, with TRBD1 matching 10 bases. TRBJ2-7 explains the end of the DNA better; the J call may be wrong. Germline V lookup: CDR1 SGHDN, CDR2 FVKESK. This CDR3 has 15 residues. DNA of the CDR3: TGTGCCAGCAGCCAAGCCGGGACAGGGGCCTACGAGCAGTACTTC. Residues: CASSQAGTGAYEQYF.

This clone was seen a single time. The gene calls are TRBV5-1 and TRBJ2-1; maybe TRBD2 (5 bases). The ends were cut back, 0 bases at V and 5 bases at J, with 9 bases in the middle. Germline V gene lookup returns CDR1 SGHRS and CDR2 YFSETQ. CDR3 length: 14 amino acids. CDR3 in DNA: TGCGCCAGCAGCTTGGATACGGGAAACAATGAGCAGTTCTTC. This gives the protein CASSLDTGNNEQFF.

CDR3 in amino acids: CASSWSSGGETQYF. The DNA of the CDR3 is TGTGCCAGCAGCTGGTCTAGCGGGGGGGAGACCCAGTACTTC. The gene calls are TRBV7-9 and TRBJ2-5; 11 nucleotides align to TRBD2. V was pared by 4 bases and J by 5 bases, with 3 bases of the junction left unmatched. CDR1 and CDR2 (germline): SEHNR, FQNEAQ (reference sequence). This CDR3 is built from 14 residues.

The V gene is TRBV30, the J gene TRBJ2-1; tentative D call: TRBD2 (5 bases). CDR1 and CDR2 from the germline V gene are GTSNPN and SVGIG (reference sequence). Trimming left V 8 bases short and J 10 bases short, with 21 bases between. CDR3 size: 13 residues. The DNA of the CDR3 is TGTGCCGGATTTACCGGGAAGTCAATCGAGCAGTTCTTC. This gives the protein CAGFTGKSIEQFF.

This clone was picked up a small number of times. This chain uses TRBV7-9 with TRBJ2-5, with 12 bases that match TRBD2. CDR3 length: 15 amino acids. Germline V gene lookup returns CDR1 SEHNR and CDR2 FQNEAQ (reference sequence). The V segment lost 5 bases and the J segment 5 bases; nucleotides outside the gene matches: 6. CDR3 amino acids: CASSKTSGRGETQYF. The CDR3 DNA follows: TGTGCCAGCAGCAAGACTAGCGGGAGAGGGGAGACCCAGTACTTC.

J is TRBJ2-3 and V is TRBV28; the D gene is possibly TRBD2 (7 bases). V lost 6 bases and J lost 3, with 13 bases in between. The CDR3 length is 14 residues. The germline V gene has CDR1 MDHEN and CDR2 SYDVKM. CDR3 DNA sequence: TGTGCCAGCAGCTCTAGGGGGGGGACAGATACGCAGTATTTT. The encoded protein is CASSSRGGTDTQYF.